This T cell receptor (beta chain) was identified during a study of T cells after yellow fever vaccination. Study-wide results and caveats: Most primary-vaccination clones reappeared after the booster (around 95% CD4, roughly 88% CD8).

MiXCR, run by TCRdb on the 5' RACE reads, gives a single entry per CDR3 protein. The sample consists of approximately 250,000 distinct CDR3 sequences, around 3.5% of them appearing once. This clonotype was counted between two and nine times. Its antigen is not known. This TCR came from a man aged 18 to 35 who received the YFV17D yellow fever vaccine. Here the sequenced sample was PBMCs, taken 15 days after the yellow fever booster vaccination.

The CDR3 region has the DNA TGTGCCAGCAGCTTAGCCGCTTCGGGCTTGGGAAACACCATATATTTT. Translating gives CASSLAASGLGNTIYF. V gene TRBV5-4 combines with J gene TRBJ1-3; D call uncertain. From germline, CDR1 is SGHNT and CDR2 YYREEE (reference sequence). The CDR3 runs to 16 residues. V lost 2 bases and J 4 bases, leaving 16 bases between the germline ends.